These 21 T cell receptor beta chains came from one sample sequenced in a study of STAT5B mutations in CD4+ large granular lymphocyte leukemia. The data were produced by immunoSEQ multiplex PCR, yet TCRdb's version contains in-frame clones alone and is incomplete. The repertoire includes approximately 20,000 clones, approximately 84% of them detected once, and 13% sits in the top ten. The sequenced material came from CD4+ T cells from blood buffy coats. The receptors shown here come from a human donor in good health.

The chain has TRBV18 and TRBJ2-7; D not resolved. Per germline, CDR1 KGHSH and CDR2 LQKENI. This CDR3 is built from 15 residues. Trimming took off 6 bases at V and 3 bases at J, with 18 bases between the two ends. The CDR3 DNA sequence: TGTGCCAGCTCCGAGTTAGCAGGAGTCGGCTACGAGCAGTACTTC. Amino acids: CASSELAGVGYEQYF.

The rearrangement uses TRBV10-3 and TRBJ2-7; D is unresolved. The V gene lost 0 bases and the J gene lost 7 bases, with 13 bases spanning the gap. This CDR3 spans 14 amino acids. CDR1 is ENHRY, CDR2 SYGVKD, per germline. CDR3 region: CAISESGPTGEQYF. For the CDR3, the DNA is TGTGCCATCAGTGAGTCAGGCCCCACCGGGGAGCAGTACTTC.

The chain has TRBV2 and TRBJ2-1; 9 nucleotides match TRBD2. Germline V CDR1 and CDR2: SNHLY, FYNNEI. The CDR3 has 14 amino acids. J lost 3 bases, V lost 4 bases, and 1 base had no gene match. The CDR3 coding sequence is TGTGCCAGCAGTGGGACTAGCGTCTACAATGAGCAGTTCTTC. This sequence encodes CASSGTSVYNEQFF.

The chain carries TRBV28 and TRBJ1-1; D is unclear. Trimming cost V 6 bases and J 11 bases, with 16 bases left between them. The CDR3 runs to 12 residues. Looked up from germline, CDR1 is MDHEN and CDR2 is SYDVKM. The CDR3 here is CASRTSSQLAFF. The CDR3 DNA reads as TGTGCCAGCAGGACATCGTCCCAACTTGCTTTCTTT.

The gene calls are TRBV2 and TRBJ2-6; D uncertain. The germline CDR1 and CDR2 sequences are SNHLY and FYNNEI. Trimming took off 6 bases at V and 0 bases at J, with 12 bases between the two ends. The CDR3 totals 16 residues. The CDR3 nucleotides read TGTGCCAGCAGGTTACAACAGAGCTCTGGGGCCAACGTCCTGACTTTC. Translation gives CASRLQQSSGANVLTF. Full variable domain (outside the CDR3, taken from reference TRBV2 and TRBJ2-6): EPEVTQTPSHQVTQMGQEVILRCVPISNHLYFYWYRQILGQKVEFLVSFYNNEISEKSEIFDDQFSVERPDGSNFTLKIRSTKLEDSAMYFCASRLQQSSGANVLTFGAGSRLTVL.

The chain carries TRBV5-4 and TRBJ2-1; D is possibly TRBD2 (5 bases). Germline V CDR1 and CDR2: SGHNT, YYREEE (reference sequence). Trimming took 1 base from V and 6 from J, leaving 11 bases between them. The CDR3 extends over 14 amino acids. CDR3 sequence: CASSLRDGLNEQFF. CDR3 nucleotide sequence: TGTGCCAGCAGCTTGAGAGACGGACTCAATGAGCAGTTCTTC.

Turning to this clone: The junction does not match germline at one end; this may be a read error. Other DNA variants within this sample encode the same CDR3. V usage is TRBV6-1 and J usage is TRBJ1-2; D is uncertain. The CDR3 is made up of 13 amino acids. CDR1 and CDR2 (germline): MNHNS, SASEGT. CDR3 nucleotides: TGTGCCAGCCTCCTGGGTCGACTGTATGGTTACACCTTC. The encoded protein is CASLLGRLYGYTF.

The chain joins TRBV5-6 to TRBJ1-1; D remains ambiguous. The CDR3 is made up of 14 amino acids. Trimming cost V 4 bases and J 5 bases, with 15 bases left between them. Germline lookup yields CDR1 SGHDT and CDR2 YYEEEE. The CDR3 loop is CASSPGAGWTEAFF. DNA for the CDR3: TGTGCCAGCAGCCCCGGTGCAGGTTGGACTGAAGCTTTCTTT.

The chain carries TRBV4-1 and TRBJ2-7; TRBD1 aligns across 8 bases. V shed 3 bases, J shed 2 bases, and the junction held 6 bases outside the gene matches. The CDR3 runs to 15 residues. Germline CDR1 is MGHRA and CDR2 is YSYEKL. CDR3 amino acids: CASSHGTGGTYEQYF. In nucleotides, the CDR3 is TGCGCCAGCAGCCACGGGACAGGAGGAACCTACGAGCAGTACTTC.

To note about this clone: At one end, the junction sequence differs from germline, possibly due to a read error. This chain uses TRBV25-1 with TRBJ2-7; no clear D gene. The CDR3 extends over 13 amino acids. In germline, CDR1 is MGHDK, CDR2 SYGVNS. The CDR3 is CASSEPPAIRPHF. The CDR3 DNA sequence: TGTGCCAGCAGTGAACCTCCTGCGATCCGGCCCCACTTC.

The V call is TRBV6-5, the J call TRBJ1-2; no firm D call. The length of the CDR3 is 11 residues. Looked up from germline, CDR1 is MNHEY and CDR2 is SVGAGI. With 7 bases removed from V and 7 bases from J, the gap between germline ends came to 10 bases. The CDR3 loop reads CASKRGGGYTF. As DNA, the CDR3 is TGTGCCAGCAAACGAGGAGGTGGCTACACCTTC.

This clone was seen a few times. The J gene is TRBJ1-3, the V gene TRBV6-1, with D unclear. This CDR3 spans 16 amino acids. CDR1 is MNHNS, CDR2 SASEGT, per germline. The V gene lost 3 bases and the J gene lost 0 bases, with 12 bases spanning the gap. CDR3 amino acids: CASSEQPGNSGNTIYF. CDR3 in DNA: TGTGCCAGCAGTGAGCAGCCAGGAAACTCTGGAAACACCATATATTTT.

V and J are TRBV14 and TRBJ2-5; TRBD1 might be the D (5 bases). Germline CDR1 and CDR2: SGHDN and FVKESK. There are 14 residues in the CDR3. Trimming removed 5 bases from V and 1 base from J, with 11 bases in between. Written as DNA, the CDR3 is TGTGCCAGCAGCTCACAGGTTCTCCAAGAGACCCAGTACTTC. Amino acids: CASSSQVLQETQYF. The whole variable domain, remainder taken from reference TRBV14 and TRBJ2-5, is EAGVTQFPSHSVIEKGQTVTLRCDPISGHDNLYWYRRVMGKEIKFLLHFVKESKQDESGMPNNRFLAERTGGTYSTLKVQPAELEDSGVYFCASSSQVLQETQYFGPGTRLLVL.

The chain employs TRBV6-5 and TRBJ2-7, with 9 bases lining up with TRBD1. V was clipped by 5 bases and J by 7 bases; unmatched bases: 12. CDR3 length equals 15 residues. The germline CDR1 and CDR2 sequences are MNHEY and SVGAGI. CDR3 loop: CASSQGDREAREQYF. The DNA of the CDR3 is TGTGCCAGCAGTCAAGGGGACAGGGAGGCGCGAGAGCAGTACTTC.

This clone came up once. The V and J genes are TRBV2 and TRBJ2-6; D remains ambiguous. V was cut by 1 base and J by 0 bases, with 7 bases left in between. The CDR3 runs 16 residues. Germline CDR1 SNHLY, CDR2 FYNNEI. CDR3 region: CASSEDRVSGANVLTF. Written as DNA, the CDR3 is TGTGCCAGCAGTGAAGATCGGGTCTCTGGGGCCAACGTCCTGACTTTC.

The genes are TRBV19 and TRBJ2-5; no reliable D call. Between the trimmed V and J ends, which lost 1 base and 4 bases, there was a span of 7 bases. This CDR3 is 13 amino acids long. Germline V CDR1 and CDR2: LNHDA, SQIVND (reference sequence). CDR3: CASSIGPRETQYF. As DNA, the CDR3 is TGTGCCAGTAGTATAGGCCCACGAGAGACCCAGTACTTC.

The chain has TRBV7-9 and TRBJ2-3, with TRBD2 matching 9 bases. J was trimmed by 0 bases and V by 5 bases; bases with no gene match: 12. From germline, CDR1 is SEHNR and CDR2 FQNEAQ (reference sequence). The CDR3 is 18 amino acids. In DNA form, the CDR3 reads TGTGCCAGCAGCCCCCGAATAGGGACTAGCCTAAGCACAGATACGCAGTATTTT. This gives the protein CASSPRIGTSLSTDTQYF.

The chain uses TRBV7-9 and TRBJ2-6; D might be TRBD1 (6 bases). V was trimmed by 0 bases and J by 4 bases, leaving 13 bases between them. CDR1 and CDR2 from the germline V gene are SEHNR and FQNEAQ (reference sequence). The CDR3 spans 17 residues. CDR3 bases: TGTGCCAGCAGCTTAGCGGCAGGGGTGGCCGGGGCCAACGTCCTGACTTTC. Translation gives CASSLAAGVAGANVLTF.

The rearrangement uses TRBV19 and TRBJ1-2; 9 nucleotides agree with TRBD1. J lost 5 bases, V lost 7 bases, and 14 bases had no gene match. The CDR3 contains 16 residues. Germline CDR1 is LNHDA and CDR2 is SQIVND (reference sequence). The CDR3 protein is CASIRRDRADIYGYTF. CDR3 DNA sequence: TGTGCCAGTATCCGCCGGGACAGGGCGGATATTTATGGCTACACCTTC.

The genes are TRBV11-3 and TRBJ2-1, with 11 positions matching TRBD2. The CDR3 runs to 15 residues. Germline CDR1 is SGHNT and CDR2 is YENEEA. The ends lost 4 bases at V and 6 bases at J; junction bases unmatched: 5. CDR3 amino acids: CASSSHSGGANEQFF. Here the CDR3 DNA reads TGTGCCAGCAGCTCCCATAGCGGGGGGGCCAATGAGCAGTTCTTC.

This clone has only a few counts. CDR3 DNA: TGTGCCAGCAGCCCTTTAGGGGGCGCCCTAGGAACTGAAGCTTTCTTT. Amino acids: CASSPLGGALGTEAFF. The chain is built from TRBV14 and TRBJ1-1, with TRBD1 matching over 7 bases. The CDR3 spans 16 residues. Trimming took 4 bases from V and 5 from J; bases not matched to a gene: 13. In germline, CDR1 is SGHDN, CDR2 FVKESK.